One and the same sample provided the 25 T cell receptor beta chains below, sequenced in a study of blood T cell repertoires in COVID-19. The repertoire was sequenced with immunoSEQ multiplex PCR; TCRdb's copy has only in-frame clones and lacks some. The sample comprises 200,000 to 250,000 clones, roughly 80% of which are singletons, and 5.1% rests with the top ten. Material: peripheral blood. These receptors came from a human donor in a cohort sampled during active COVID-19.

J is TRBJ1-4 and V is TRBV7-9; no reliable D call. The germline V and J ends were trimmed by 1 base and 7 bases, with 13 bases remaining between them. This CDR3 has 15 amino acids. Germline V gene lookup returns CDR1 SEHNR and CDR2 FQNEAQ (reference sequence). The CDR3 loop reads CASSLGQTIGEKLFF. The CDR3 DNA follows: TGTGCCAGCAGCTTAGGACAAACCATAGGTGAAAAACTGTTTTTT.

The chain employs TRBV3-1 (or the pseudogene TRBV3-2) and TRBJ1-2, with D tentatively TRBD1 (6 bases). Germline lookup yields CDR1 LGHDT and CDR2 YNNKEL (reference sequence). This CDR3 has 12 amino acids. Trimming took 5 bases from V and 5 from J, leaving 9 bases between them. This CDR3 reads CASSGTLYGYTF. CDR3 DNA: TGTGCCAGCAGCGGGACACTTTATGGCTACACCTTC.

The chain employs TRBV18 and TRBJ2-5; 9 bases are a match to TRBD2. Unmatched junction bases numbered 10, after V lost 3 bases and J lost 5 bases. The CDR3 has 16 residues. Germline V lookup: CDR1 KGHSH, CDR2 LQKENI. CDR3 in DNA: TGTGCCAGCTCACCTAACCATAGCGGGAGCGGGGAGACCCAGTACTTC. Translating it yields CASSPNHSGSGETQYF.

CDR3 nucleotides: TGTGCCAGCAGCAACGGACAGGGCGGCAATTCACCCCTCCACTTT. As protein: CASSNGQGGNSPLHF. The rearrangement joins TRBV9 to TRBJ1-6; TRBD1 matches at 8 bases. The V and J ends lost 4 bases and 7 bases, in that order; junction bases with no gene match: 7. The CDR3 is 15 amino acids. Germline V gives CDR1 SGDLS, CDR2 YYNGEE. Full variable domain (missing parts from reference TRBV9 and TRBJ1-6): DSGVTQTPKHLITATGQRVTLRCSPRSGDLSVYWYQQSLDQGLQFLIQYYNGEERAKGNILERFSAQQFPDLHSELNLSSLELGDSALYFCASSNGQGGNSPLHFGNGTRLTVT.

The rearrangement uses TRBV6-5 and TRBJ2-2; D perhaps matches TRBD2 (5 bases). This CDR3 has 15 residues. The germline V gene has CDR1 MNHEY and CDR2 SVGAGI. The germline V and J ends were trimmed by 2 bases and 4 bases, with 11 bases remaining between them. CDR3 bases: TGTGCCAGCAGTTACGGACTCCCTATCACCGGGGAGCTGTTTTTT. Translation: CASSYGLPITGELFF.

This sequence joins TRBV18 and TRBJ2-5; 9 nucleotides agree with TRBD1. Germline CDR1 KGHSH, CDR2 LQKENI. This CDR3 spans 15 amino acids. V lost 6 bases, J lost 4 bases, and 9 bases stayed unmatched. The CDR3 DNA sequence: TGTGCCAGCTCGCGTAACAGGGGGCGAGGAGAGACCCAGTACTTC. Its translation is CASSRNRGRGETQYF. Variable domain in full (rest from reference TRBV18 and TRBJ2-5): NAGVMQNPRHLVRRRGQEARLRCSPMKGHSHVYWYRQLPEEGLKFMVYLQKENIIDESGMPKERFSAEFPKEGPSILRIQQVVRGDSAAYFCASSRNRGRGETQYFGPGTRLLVL.

CDR3 coding DNA: TGTGCCAGTTTAGGACAGTCCTCCTACGAGCAGTACTTC. It translates to CASLGQSSYEQYF. This chain joins TRBV19 and TRBJ2-7; a possible D gene is TRBD1 (6 bases). The V end lost 8 bases, the J end lost 0 bases, and 11 bases lay between the germline ends. Germline lookup yields CDR1 LNHDA and CDR2 SQIVND (reference sequence). The CDR3 runs 13 residues.

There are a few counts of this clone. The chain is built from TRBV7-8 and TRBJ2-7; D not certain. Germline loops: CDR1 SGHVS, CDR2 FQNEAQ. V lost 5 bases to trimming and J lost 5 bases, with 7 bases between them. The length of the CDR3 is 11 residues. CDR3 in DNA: TGTGCCAGCAGCAACCGCGACGAGCAGTACTTC. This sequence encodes CASSNRDEQYF.

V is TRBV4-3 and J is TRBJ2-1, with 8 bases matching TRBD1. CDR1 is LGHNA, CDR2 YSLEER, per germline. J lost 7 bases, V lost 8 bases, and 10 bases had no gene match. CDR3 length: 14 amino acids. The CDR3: CASDRGVRANEQFF. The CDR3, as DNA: TGCGCCAGCGACAGGGGTGTGAGAGCTAATGAGCAGTTCTTC.

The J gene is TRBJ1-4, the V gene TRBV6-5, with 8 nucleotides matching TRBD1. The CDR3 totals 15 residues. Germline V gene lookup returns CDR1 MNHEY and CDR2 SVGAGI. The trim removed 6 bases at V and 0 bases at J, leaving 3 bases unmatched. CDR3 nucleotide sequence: TGTGCCAGCAGAGCGACAGGGGCAACTAATGAAAAACTGTTTTTT. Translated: CASRATGATNEKLFF.

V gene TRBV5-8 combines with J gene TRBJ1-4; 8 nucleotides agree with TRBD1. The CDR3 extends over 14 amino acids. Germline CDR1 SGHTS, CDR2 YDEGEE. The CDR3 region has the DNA TGTACGGTCAGGGGGCTTGTTTTAGGTGAAAAACTGTTTTTT. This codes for CTVRGLVLGEKLFF. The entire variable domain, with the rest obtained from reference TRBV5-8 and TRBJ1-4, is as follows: EAGVTQSPTHLIKTRGQQATLRCSPISGHTSVYWYQQALGLGLQFLLWYDEGEERNRGNFPPRFSGRQFPNYSSELNVNALELEDSALYLCTVRGLVLGEKLFFGSGTQLSVL.

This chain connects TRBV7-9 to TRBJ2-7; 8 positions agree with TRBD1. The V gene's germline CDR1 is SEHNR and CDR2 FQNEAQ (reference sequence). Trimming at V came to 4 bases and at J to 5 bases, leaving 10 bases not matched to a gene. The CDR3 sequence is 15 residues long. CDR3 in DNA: TGTGCCAGCAGCTACGTTATCAGGGGGCTAGACGAGCAGTACTTC. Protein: CASSYVIRGLDEQYF. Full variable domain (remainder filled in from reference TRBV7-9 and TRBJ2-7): DTGVSQNPRHKITKRGQNVTFRCDPISEHNRLYWYRQTLGQGPEFLTYFQNEAQLEKSRLLSDRFSAERPKGSFSTLEIQRTEQGDSAMYLCASSYVIRGLDEQYFGPGTRLTVT.

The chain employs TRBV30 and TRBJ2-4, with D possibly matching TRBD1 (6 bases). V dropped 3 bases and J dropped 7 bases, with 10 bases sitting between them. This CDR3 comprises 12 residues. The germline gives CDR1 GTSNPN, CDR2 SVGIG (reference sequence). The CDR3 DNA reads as TGTGCCTGGAGGGACAGTACTAACATTCAGTACTTC. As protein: CAWRDSTNIQYF.

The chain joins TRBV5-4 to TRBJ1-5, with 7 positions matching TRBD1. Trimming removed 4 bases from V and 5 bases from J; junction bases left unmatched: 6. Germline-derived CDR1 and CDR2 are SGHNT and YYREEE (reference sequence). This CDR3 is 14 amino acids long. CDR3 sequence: CASSTGTEDQPQHF. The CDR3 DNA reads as TGTGCCAGCAGCACCGGGACAGAAGATCAGCCCCAGCATTTT.

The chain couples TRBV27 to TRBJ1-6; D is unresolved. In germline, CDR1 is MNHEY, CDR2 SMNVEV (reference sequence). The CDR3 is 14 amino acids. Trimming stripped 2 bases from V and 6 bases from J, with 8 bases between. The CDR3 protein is CASSLPRSNSPLHF. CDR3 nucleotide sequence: TGTGCCAGCAGTTTACCGCGGAGTAATTCACCCCTCCACTTT.

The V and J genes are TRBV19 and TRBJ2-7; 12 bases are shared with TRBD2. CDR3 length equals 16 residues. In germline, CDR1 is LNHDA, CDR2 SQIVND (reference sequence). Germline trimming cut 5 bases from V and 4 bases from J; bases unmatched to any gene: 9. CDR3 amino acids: CASSGPSGRAPYEQYF. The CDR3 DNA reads TGTGCCAGTAGTGGTCCTAGCGGGAGGGCCCCGTACGAGCAGTACTTC.

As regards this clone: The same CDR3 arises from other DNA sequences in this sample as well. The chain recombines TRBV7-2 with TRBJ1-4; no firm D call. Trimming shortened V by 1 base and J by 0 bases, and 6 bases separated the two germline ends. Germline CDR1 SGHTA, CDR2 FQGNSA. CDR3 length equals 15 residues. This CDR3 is CASSLVAATNEKLFF. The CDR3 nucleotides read TGTGCCAGCAGCTTAGTGGCTGCAACTAATGAAAAACTGTTTTTT.

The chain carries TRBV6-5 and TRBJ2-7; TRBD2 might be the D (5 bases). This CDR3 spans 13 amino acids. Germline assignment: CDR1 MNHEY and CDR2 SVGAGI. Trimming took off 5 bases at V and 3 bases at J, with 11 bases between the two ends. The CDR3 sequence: CASSRTGDYEQYF. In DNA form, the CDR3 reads TGTGCCAGCAGTCGGACCGGGGACTACGAGCAGTACTTC.

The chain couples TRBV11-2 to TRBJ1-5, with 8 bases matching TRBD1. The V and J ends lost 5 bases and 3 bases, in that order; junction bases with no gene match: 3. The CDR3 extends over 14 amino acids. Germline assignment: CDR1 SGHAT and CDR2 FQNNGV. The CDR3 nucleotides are TGTGCCAGCAGCGGACAGGGTAACAATCAGCCCCAGCATTTT. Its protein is CASSGQGNNQPQHF.

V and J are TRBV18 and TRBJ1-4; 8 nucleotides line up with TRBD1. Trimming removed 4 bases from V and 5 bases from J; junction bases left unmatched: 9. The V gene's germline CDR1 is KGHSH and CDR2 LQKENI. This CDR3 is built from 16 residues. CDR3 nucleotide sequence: TGTGCCAGCTCACTACAGAGACAGGGGAGGAATGAAAAACTGTTTTTT. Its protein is CASSLQRQGRNEKLFF.

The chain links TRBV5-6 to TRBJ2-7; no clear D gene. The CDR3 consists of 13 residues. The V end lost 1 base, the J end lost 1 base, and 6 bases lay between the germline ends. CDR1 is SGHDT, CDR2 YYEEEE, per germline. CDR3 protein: CASSLFRSYEQYF. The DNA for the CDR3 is TGTGCCAGCAGCTTGTTTAGATCCTACGAGCAGTACTTC. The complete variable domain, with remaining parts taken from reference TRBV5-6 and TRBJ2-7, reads DAGVTQSPTHLIKTRGQQVTLRCSPKSGHDTVSWYQQALGQGPQFIFQYYEEEERQRGNFPDRFSGHQFPNYSSELNVNALLLGDSALYLCASSLFRSYEQYFGPGTRLTVT.

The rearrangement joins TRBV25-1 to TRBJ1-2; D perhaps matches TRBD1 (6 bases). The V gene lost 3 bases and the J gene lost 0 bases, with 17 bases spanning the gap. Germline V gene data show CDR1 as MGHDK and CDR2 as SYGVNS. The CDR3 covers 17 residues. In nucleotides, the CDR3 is TGTGCCAGCAGTGACCGTGGGGGGGCTCGGACTAACTATGGCTACACCTTC. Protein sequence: CASSDRGGARTNYGYTF.

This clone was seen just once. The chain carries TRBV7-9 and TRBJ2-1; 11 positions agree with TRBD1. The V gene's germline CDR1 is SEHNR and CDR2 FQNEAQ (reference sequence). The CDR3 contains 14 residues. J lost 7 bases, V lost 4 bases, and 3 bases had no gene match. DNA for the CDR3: TGTGCCAGCAGCTGGACAGGGGGCTTGAATGAGCAGTTCTTC. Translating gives CASSWTGGLNEQFF.

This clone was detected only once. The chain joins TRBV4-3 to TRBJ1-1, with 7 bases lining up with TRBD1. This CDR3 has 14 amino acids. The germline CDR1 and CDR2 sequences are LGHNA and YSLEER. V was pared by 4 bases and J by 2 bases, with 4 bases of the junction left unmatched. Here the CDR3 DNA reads TGCGCCAGCAGCCCGGACAGGCCTAACACTGAAGCTTTCTTT. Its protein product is CASSPDRPNTEAFF.

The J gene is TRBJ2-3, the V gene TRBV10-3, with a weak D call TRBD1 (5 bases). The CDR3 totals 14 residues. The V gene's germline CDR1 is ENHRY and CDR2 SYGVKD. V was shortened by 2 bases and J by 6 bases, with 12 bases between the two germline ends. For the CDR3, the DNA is TGTGCCATCAGTGAGCGCGGACACCCCGATACGCAGTATTTT. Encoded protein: CAISERGHPDTQYF.